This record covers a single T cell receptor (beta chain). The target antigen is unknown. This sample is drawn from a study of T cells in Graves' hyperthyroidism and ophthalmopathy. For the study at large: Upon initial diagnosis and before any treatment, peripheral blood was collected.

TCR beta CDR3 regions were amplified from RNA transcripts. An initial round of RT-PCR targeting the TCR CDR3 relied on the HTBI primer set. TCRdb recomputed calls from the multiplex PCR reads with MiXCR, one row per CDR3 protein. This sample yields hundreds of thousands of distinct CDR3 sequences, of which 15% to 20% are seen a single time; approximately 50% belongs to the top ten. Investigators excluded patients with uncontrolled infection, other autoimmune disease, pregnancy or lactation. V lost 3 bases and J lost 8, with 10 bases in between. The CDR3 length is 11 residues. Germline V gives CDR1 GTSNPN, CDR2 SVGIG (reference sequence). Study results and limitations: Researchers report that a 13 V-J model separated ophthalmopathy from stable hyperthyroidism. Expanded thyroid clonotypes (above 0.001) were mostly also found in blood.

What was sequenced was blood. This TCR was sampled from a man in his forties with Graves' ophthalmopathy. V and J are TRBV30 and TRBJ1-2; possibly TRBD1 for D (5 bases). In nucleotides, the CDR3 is TGTGCCTGGAGCAGGGATGGAGGCTACACCTTC. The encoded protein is CAWSRDGGYTF.